This T cell receptor (beta chain) was captured by sequencing in a study of shared clonotypes between healthy human individuals. Study overall: Samples came from a couple of female and a few male donors aged 18 to 49.

Germline V CDR1 and CDR2: SGHRS, YFSETQ. The length of the CDR3 is 15 residues. The V and J ends lost 4 bases and 1 base respectively, with 15 bases between them. As processed by the authors: As immunoSEQ supplied junction-only sequences (without quality scores), filtering differed. Sequenced by immunoSEQ multiplex PCR; TCRdb stores in-frame clones only, minus some. V and J calls plus clone size are reproduced from that table; the DNA served to infer D and trimming. The sample lists around 1.1 million clones; 70% to 80% were seen once. Notes on the study in general: Donor scarcity curtailed the genetic and exposure-history diversity represented herein.

As regards this clone: The antigen remains undetermined.

The rearrangement joins TRBV5-1 to TRBJ2-7; maybe TRBD1 (6 bases). Sequenced input: memory CD4+ T cells from PBMCs. Specified subset: CD45RA-negative fraction. The clonotype originates from a man between 18 and 35 years old in good health. Some clones in this sample may be carry-over from other donors' samples. CDR3 sequence: CASSNTGQLSYEQYF. CDR3 sequence (DNA): TGCGCCAGCAGCAATACCGGACAGCTATCCTACGAGCAGTACTTC.